The subject of this entry is one TCR beta chain. Its antigen is unidentified. The data were taken from a study of beta chain features in type 1 diabetes. In the study overall: Healthy donors resembled patients in age, gender and cell yields. Study-level points and caveats: cDNA-based reads could over-represent cells with high TCR expression. For type 1 diabetes patients, VDJ junctions showed fewer insertions and more deletions. For Type 1 diabetes patients, all four CD4+ subsets carried TCRB CDR3s that were moderately but significantly shorter.

Since all of the isolated RNA was reverse transcribed, expressed TCRB transcripts were what got sequenced. Method: immunoSEQ multiplex PCR; TCRdb's copy keeps in-frame clones and lacks some. This sample has about 160,000 clones; 8% to 9.5% occur once, and the top ten carry around 0.5%. Cell sorting via CD45RO/CCR7/CD25/CD127/CD95/CD27 was performed to obtain CD4+ naive, central memory, regulatory and stem cell-like memory cells. The CDR3 runs to 13 residues. Trimming removed 4 bases at V and 0 bases at J, with 4 bases between. Germline assignment: CDR1 SGHTA and CDR2 FQGNSA. The sequence came from a woman aged 18 to 35 with type 1 diabetes. This chain connects TRBV7-2 to TRBJ1-5; D remains ambiguous. Sequenced: central memory CD4+ T cells from blood. CDR3 protein: CASSSDSNQPQHF. The CDR3 DNA sequence: TGTGCCAGCAGCTCAGATAGCAATCAGCCCCAGCATTTT.